Shown below are 17 T cell receptor beta chains from a single sample sequenced in a study of shared clonotypes between healthy human individuals. Assay used: immunoSEQ multiplex PCR; TCRdb lists only in-frame clones, some missing. Found here are fewer than 600,000 clones, approximately 85% of them singletons; the top ten hold approximately 13%. Sequenced input: PBMCs. Receptor source: a woman aged 40 to 50 in good health. Some clones in this sample may be carry-over from other donors' samples.

This chain links TRBV11-2 with TRBJ2-7; D is perhaps TRBD1 (6 bases). Trimming stripped 5 bases from V and 0 bases from J, with 14 bases between. Germline CDR1 is SGHAT and CDR2 is FQNNGV. CDR3 length: 15 residues. The CDR3 sequence: CASSPRTASSYEQYF. In DNA form, the CDR3 reads TGTGCCAGCAGCCCTCGGACAGCCAGCTCCTACGAGCAGTACTTC.

The rearrangement links TRBV5-1 to TRBJ1-2; TRBD1 aligns across 8 bases. Germline values: CDR1 SGHRS, CDR2 YFSETQ. With V trimmed by 0 bases and J by 4 bases, 2 bases remained unmatched. The CDR3 totals 14 residues. CDR3 sequence reads: CASSLEQGGYGYTF. The CDR3 coding sequence is TGCGCCAGCAGCTTGGAACAGGGGGGCTATGGCTACACCTTC.

This chain links TRBV6-6 with TRBJ1-2; D gene uncertain. The CDR3 runs 13 residues. Germline V gives CDR1 MNHNY, CDR2 SVGAGI (reference sequence). Trimming left V 5 bases short and J 7 bases short, with 14 bases between. CDR3 amino acids: CASSNPSGSGYTF. CDR3 in DNA: TGTGCCAGCAGTAACCCCTCGGGAAGTGGCTACACCTTC.

The CDR3 nucleotides read TGTGCCAGCAGCTTAGACCGGGGACGGGAGACCCAGTACTTC. It is translated as CASSLDRGRETQYF. The chain uses TRBV7-2 and TRBJ2-5; D may match TRBD1 or TRBD2 (5 bases each). The CDR3 is 14 residues long. Germline V gives CDR1 SGHTA, CDR2 FQGNSA. The V end was cut by 1 base, the J end by 5 bases, with 11 bases between.

This clone was picked up one time. The chain uses TRBV25-1 and TRBJ2-6; D not certain. Germline assignment: CDR1 MGHDK and CDR2 SYGVNS. The CDR3 covers 15 residues. Trimming took 6 bases from V and 0 from J, leaving 9 bases between them. CDR3 DNA sequence: TGTGCCAGCAGCTGGGCCGACTCTGGGGCCAACGTCCTGACTTTC. Translating gives CASSWADSGANVLTF.

In this sample, this clone turned up a few times. The chain couples TRBV5-1 to TRBJ2-5; D is unresolved. Germline V gene data show CDR1 as SGHRS and CDR2 as YFSETQ. There are 14 residues in the CDR3. Trimming removed 4 bases from V and 1 base from J, with 11 bases in between. CDR3 sequence reads: CASSQPGSQETQYF. The CDR3 DNA reads as TGCGCCAGCAGCCAACCAGGCAGCCAAGAGACCCAGTACTTC.

This rearrangement joins TRBV4-3 to TRBJ2-1; 9 nucleotides align to TRBD1. Germline values: CDR1 LGHNA, CDR2 YSLEER. Trimming removed 3 bases from V and 9 bases from J; junction bases left unmatched: 3. This CDR3 is 13 amino acids long. Here the CDR3 DNA reads TGCGCCAGCAGCCAGGGACAGGGTATTGAGCAGTTCTTC. Translating gives CASSQGQGIEQFF.

The rearrangement uses TRBV9 and TRBJ2-3, with D possibly TRBD2 on 6 matching bases. Trimming took 1 base from V and 1 from J, leaving 10 bases between them. CDR3 size: 15 residues. Per germline, CDR1 SGDLS and CDR2 YYNGEE. CDR3 region: CASSVKEGRTDTQYF. The CDR3 DNA follows: TGTGCCAGCAGCGTAAAGGAGGGTCGCACAGATACGCAGTATTTT.

J is TRBJ2-7 and V is TRBV28, with D perhaps TRBD1 or TRBD2 (5 bases each). The CDR3 has 15 residues. CDR1 and CDR2 from the germline V gene are MDHEN and SYDVKM. V shed 4 bases and J shed 0 bases, with 13 bases lying between them. This chain's CDR3 is CASSWGGSSSYEQYF. The CDR3 region has the DNA TGTGCCAGCAGTTGGGGCGGGTCCTCCTCCTACGAGCAGTACTTC.

This clone was picked up one time. The V and J genes are TRBV28 and TRBJ1-6; D unclear. Trimming removed 1 base at V and 10 bases at J, with 5 bases between. The CDR3 totals 12 residues. Germline CDR1 and CDR2: MDHEN and SYDVKM. The CDR3 DNA reads TGTGCCAGCAGTTTATATGTGTCACCCCTCCACTTT. Residues: CASSLYVSPLHF.

This sequence joins TRBV5-1 and TRBJ1-2; 7 bases match TRBD1. Looked up from germline, CDR1 is SGHRS and CDR2 is YFSETQ. CDR3 length: 13 amino acids. The V gene end was trimmed by 5 bases and the J gene end by 6 bases; junction bases not matched to a gene: 7. The CDR3 region is CASRTGTEDGYTF. The CDR3 DNA is TGCGCCAGCAGAACCGGGACAGAAGATGGCTACACCTTC.

This clone was picked up a small number of times. The V and J genes are TRBV2 and TRBJ2-3; D might be TRBD1 (6 bases). Trimming removed 3 bases at V and 0 bases at J, with 13 bases between. The CDR3 runs to 16 residues. Germline-derived CDR1 and CDR2 are SNHLY and FYNNEI. This CDR3 is CASSEQGRTSTDTQYF. For the CDR3, the DNA is TGTGCCAGCAGTGAGCAGGGGCGCACTAGCACAGATACGCAGTATTTT. The whole variable domain, remainder taken from reference TRBV2 and TRBJ2-3, is EPEVTQTPSHQVTQMGQEVILRCVPISNHLYFYWYRQILGQKVEFLVSFYNNEISEKSEIFDDQFSVERPDGSNFTLKIRSTKLEDSAMYFCASSEQGRTSTDTQYFGPGTRLTVL.

This clone was observed a handful of times. V and J are TRBV28 and TRBJ1-5, with 7 bases lining up with TRBD1. Trimming took 5 bases from V and 2 from J; bases not matched to a gene: 6. This CDR3 spans 15 amino acids. Germline CDR1 MDHEN, CDR2 SYDVKM. The CDR3 loop reads CASSPHTGGNQPQHF. Here the CDR3 DNA reads TGTGCCAGCAGTCCTCATACAGGGGGCAATCAGCCCCAGCATTTT.

The rearrangement joins TRBV2 to TRBJ2-1; TRBD2 aligns across 7 bases. The CDR3 covers 10 residues. Germline CDR1 and CDR2: SNHLY and FYNNEI. V gave up 6 bases and J gave up 10 bases; unmatched junction bases: 0. The CDR3 DNA reads TGTGCCAGCAGACTAGCGGAGCAGTTCTTC. It encodes CASRLAEQFF.

This sequence joins TRBV5-4 and TRBJ2-7, with 7 bases aligning to TRBD1. Germline V gives CDR1 SGHNT, CDR2 YYREEE (reference sequence). V shed 4 bases and J 2 bases; nucleotides not matched to a gene: 3. This CDR3 contains 13 residues. The CDR3: CASSTDRTYEQYF. Here the CDR3 DNA reads TGTGCCAGCAGCACGGACAGGACCTACGAGCAGTACTTC.

V and J are TRBV4-2 and TRBJ2-2; no reliable D call. Looked up from germline, CDR1 is LGHNA and CDR2 is YNFKEQ. Trimming left V 3 bases short and J 6 bases short, with 11 bases between. The CDR3 spans 14 residues. In nucleotides, the CDR3 is TGTGCCAGCAGCCAGGAGCGAGCTTCCGGGGAGCTGTTTTTT. It encodes CASSQERASGELFF.

This clone was seen more than once but under ten times. V usage is TRBV2 and J usage is TRBJ1-4, with unresolved D. This CDR3 contains 13 residues. V shed 8 bases and J shed 6 bases, with 13 bases lying between them. The germline V gene has CDR1 SNHLY and CDR2 FYNNEI. The CDR3 DNA reads TGTGCCAGCCAACGGCAGCAGGATGAAAAACTGTTTTTT. It is translated as CASQRQQDEKLFF.